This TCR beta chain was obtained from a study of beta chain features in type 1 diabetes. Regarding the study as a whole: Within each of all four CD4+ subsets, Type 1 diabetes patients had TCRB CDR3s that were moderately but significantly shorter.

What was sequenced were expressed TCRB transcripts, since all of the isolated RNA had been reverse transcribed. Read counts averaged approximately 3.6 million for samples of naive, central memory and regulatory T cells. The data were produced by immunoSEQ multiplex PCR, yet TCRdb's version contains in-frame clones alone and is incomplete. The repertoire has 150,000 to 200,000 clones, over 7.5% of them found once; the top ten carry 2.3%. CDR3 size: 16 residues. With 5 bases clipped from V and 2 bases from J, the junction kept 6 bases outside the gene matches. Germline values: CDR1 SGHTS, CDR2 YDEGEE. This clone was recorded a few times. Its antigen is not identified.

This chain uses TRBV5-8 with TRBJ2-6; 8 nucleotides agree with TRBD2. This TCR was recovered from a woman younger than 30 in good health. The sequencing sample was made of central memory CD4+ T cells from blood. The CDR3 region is CASSSPGGTGANVLTF. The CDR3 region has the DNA TGTGCCAGCAGTTCCCCGGGGGGGACTGGGGCCAACGTCCTGACTTTC.